This record covers a single T cell receptor (beta chain). Germline-derived CDR1 and CDR2 are LGHNA and YSLEER. V lost 3 bases and J lost 4, with 16 bases in between. The CDR3 sequence is 15 residues long. The sample belongs to a study of blood T cell repertoires in COVID-19. Study overall: The United States, Italy and Spain were the sources of the acute and convalescent COVID-19 samples. T cells, B-cell-depleted T cells, or PBMCs supplied cDNA or gDNA.

Under the authors' procedure: Estimates of nucleated cell counts were drawn from the amplification of reference gene primers. Clones were sequenced by immunoSEQ multiplex PCR, and TCRdb holds only the in-frame ones, with some missing. V, J and clone size were drawn from that table, and D and trimming were deduced from the DNA. The sample carries 160,000 or so clones, approximately 75% recorded once. The clonotype originates from a human donor in a cohort sampled during active COVID-19. Sequenced material: peripheral blood. The chain links TRBV4-3 to TRBJ2-7; possibly TRBD1 for D (6 bases). CDR3 coding DNA: TGCGCCAGCAGCCAGAACAGGGTTGAGGGTTACGAGCAGTACTTC. It encodes CASSQNRVEGYEQYF.